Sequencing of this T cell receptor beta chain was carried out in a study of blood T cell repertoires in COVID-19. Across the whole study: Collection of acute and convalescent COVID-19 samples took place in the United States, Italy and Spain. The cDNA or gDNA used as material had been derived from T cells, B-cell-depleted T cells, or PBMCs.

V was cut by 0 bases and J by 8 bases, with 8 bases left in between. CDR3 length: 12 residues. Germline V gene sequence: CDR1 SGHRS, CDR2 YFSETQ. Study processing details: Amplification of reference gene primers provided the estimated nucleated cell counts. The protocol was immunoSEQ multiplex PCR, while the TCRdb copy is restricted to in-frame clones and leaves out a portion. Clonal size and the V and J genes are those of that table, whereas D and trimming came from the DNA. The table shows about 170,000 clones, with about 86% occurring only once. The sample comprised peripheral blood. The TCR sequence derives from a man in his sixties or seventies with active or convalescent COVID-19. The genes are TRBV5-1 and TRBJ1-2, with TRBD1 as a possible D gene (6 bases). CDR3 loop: CASSLGGQGYTF. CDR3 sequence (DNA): TGCGCCAGCAGCTTGGGGGGGCAAGGCTACACCTTC.